The 3 T cell receptor beta chains reported below all come from one sample, sequenced in a study of technical replicates of blood from a handful of donors. Clones were read by immunoSEQ multiplex PCR, and TCRdb kept only the in-frame ones, dropping some. The repertoire holds about 82,000 clones, with roughly 90% as singletons. Sequenced sample: T cells isolated from PBMCs. The receptors were gathered from a human donor in good health.

The chain employs TRBV6-1 and TRBJ2-3; 7 nucleotides line up with TRBD2. The CDR3 length is 11 residues. CDR1 is MNHNS, CDR2 SASEGT, per germline. V was pared by 4 bases and J by 9 bases, with 1 base of the junction left unmatched. CDR3 sequence reads: CASSARETQYF. CDR3 DNA: TGTGCCAGCAGTGCGCGGGAGACGCAGTATTTT.

V is TRBV9 and J is TRBJ1-3; D gene ambiguous. CDR3 size: 14 residues. V gave up 0 bases and J gave up 4 bases, with 8 bases separating them. Germline-derived CDR1 and CDR2 are SGDLS and YYNGEE. This chain's CDR3 is CASSVVSGGNTIYF. For the CDR3, the DNA is TGTGCCAGCAGCGTAGTATCGGGGGGAAACACCATATATTTT. Combining the CDR3 with reference TRBV9 and TRBJ1-3 gives the whole variable domain DSGVTQTPKHLITATGQRVTLRCSPRSGDLSVYWYQQSLDQGLQFLIQYYNGEERAKGNILERFSAQQFPDLHSELNLSSLELGDSALYFCASSVVSGGNTIYFGEGSWLTVV.

The chain employs TRBV10-3 and TRBJ2-7; 7 positions agree with TRBD2. The CDR3 spans 14 residues. Germline lookup yields CDR1 ENHRY and CDR2 SYGVKD. V lost 9 bases and J lost 6; bases outside the gene matches: 14. The CDR3 is CAITQDASGGEQYF. CDR3 in DNA: TGTGCCATTACTCAAGACGCATCGGGGGGCGAGCAGTACTTC.